This note documents a single T cell receptor (beta chain) sequence. Transcripts of RNA were the source for amplifying TCR beta CDR3 regions. An initial RT-PCR round employing HTBI primers preceded a second-round multiplex PCR. TCRdb reanalysed the multiplex PCR reads using MiXCR and keeps one entry per CDR3 protein. There are over a million distinct CDR3 sequences in the sample; about 36% occur only once, and approximately 12% lies in the top ten. Deletions cut 3 bases from V and 2 bases from J, with 17 bases between. From germline, CDR1 is DFQATT and CDR2 SNEGSKA (reference sequence). This CDR3 contains 15 residues. The entry originates in a study of Graves' ophthalmopathy and Graves' hyperthyroidism. Other autoimmune disease, uncontrolled infection, pregnancy and lactation led to exclusion.

The rearrangement uses TRBV20-1 and TRBJ2-7; D tentatively reads TRBD1 or TRBD2 (6 bases each). The receptor comes from an adult man with Graves' hyperthyroidism. Sequences were obtained from peripheral blood or thyroid tissue (not recorded which). As DNA, the CDR3 is TGCAGTGCTAGTCCGGCGAGGGGGGCCACCTACGAGCAGTACTTC. It encodes CSASPARGATYEQYF.